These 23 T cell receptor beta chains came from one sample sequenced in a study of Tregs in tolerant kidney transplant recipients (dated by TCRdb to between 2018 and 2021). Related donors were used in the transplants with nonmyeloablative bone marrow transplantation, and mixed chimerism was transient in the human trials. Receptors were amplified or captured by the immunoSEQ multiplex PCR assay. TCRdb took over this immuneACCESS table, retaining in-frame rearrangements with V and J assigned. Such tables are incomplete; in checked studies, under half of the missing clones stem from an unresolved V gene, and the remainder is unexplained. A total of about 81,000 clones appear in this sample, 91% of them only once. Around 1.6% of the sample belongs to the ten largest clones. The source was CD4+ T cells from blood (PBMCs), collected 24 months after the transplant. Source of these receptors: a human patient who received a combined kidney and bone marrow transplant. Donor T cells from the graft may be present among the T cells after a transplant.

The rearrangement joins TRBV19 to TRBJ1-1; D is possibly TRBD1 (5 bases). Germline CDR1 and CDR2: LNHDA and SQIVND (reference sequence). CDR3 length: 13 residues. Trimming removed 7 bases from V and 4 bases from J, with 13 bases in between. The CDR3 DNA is TGTGCCAGTATGGGGGGGTTACTCACTGAAGCTTTCTTT. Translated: CASMGGLLTEAFF.

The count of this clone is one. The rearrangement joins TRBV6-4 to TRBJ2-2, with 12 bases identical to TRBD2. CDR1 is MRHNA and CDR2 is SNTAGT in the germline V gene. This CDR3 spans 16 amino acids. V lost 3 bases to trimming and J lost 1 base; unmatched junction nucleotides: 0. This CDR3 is CASSELAGGNTGELFF. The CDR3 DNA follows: TGTGCCAGCAGTGAACTAGCGGGGGGGAACACCGGGGAGCTGTTTTTT.

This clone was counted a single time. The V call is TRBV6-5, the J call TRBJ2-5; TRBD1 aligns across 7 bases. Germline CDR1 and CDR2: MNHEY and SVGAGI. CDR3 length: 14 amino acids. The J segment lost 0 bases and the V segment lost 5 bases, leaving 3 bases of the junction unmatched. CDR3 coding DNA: TGTGCCAGCAGTGAGGGGGCGGACCAAGAGACCCAGTACTTC. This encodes CASSEGADQETQYF.

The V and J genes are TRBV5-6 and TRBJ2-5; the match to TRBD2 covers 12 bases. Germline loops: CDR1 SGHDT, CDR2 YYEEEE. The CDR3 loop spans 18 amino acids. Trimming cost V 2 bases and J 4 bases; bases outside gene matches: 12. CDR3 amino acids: CASSFSPTSGRIGETQYF. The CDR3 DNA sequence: TGTGCCAGCAGCTTTTCTCCGACTAGCGGGAGAATAGGAGAGACCCAGTACTTC.

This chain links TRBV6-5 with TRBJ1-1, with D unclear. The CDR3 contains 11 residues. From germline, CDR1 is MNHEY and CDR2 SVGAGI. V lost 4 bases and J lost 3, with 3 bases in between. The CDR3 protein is CASSSYTEAFF. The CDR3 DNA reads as TGTGCCAGCAGTTCCTACACTGAAGCTTTCTTT.

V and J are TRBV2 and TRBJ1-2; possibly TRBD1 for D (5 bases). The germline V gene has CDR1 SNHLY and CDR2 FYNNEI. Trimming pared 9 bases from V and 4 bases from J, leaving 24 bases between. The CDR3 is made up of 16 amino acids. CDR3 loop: CARPHLSGRDSYGYTF. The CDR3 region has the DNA TGTGCCAGACCTCATCTCTCGGGACGGGACTCCTATGGCTACACCTTC.

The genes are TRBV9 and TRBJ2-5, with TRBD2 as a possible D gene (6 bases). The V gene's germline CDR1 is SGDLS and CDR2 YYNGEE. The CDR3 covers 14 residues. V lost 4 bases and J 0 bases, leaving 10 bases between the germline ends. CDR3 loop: CASSPGLNQETQYF. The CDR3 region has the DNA TGTGCCAGCAGCCCGGGACTTAACCAAGAGACCCAGTACTTC.

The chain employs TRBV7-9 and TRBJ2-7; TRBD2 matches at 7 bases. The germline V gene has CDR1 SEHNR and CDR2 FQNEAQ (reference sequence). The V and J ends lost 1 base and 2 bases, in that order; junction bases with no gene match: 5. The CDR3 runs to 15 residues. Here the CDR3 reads CASSLVGRPTYEQYF. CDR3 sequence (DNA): TGTGCCAGCAGCTTAGTCGGGAGGCCAACCTACGAGCAGTACTTC.

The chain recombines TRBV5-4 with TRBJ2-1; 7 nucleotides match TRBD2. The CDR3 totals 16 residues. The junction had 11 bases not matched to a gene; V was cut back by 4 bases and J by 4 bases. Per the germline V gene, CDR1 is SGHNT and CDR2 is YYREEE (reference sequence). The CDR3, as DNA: TGTGCCAGCAGCCTGGCAATTCTAGCGGAGTACAATGAGCAGTTCTTC. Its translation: CASSLAILAEYNEQFF.

The CDR3 DNA is TGCGCCAGCAGCCAAGAGGGCGGCAGGGCCAGGGACGAGCAGTACTTC. Translation gives CASSQEGGRARDEQYF. The chain has TRBV4-1 and TRBJ2-7, with a weak D call TRBD1 (5 bases). The CDR3 has 16 residues. V was trimmed by 0 bases and J by 5 bases, leaving 17 bases between them. In germline, CDR1 is MGHRA, CDR2 YSYEKL.

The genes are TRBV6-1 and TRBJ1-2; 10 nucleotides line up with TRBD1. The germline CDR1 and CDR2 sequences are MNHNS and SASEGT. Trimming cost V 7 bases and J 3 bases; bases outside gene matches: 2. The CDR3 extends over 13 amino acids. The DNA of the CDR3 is TGTGCCAGCACGACAGGGGGCGACTATGGCTACACCTTC. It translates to CASTTGGDYGYTF.

CDR3 sequence: CASYRNYGYTF. The CDR3 nucleotides read TGTGCCAGCTACAGAAACTATGGCTACACCTTC. J is TRBJ1-2 and V is TRBV6-5; D ambiguous. This CDR3 is built from 11 residues. V lost 8 bases and J 2 bases, leaving 6 bases between the germline ends. Per the germline V gene, CDR1 is MNHEY and CDR2 is SVGAGI.

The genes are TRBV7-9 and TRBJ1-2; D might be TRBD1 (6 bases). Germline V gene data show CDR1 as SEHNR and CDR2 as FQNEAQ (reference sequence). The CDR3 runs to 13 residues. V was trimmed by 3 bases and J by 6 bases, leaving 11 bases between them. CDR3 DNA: TGTGCCAGCAGCTTGGTGGGGGCCGATGGCTACACCTTC. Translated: CASSLVGADGYTF.

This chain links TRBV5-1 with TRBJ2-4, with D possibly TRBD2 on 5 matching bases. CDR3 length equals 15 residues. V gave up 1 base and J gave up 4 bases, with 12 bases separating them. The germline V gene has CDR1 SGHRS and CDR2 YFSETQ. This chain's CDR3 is CASSLYERTKNIQYF. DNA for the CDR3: TGCGCCAGCAGCTTGTATGAGCGGACTAAAAACATTCAGTACTTC.

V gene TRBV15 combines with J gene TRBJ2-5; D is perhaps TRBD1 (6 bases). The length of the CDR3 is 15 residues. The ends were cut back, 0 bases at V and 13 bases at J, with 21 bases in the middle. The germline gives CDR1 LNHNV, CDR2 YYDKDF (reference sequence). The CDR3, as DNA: TGTGCCACCAGCAGAGATGGACAGCCCTGGTTGAGGCTGTACTTC. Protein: CATSRDGQPWLRLYF.

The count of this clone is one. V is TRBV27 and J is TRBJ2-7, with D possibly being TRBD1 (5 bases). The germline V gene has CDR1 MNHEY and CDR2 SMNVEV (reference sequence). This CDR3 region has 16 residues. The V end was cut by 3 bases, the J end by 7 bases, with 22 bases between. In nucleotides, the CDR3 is TGTGCCAGCAGTTTCTCAGGCACACCCGCTTACAGGGAGCAGTACTTC. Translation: CASSFSGTPAYREQYF.

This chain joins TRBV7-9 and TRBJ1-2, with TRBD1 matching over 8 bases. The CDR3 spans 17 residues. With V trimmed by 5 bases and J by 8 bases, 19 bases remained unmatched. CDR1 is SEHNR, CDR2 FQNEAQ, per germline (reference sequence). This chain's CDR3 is CASSQRRATGEAEGYTF. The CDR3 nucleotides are TGTGCCAGCAGCCAACGGAGGGCGACAGGGGAAGCAGAGGGCTACACCTTC.

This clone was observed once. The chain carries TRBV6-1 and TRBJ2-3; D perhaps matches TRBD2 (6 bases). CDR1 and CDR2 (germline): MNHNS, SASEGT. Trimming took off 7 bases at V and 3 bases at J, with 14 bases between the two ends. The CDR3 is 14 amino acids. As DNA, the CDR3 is TGTGCCAGCACATTTGCGGGATTAACAGATACGCAGTATTTT. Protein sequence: CASTFAGLTDTQYF.

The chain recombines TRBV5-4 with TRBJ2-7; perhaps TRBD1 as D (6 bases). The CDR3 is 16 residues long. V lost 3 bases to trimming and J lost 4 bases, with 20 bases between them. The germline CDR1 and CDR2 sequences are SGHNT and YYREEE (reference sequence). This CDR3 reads CASSSLKQGLGYEQYF. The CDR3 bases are TGTGCCAGCAGCTCACTCAAACAGGGTCTGGGGTACGAGCAGTACTTC. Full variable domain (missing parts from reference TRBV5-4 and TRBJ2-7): ETGVTQSPTHLIKTRGQQVTLRCSSQSGHNTVSWYQQALGQGPQFIFQYYREEENGRGNFPPRFSGLQFPNYSSELNVNALELDDSALYLCASSSLKQGLGYEQYFGPGTRLTVT.

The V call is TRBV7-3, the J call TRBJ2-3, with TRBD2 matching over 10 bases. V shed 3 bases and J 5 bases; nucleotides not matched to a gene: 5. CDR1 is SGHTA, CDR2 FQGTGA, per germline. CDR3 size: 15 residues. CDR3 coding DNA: TGTGCCAGCAGCTTCCAACTAGCGGGGATAGATACGCAGTATTTT. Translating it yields CASSFQLAGIDTQYF.

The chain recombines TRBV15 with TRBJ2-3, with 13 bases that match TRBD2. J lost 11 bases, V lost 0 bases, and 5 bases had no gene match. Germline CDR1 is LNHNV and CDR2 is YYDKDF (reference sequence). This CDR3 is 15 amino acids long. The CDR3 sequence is CATSRDLGLAGEQYF. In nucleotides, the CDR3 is TGTGCCACCAGCAGAGACTTAGGACTAGCGGGGGAGCAGTATTTT. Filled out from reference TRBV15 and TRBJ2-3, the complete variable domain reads DAMVIQNPRYQVTQFGKPVTLSCSQTLNHNVMYWYQQKSSQAPKLLFHYYDKDFNNEADTPDNFQSRRPNTSFCFLDIRSPGLGDTAMYLCATSRDLGLAGEQYFGPGTRLTVL.

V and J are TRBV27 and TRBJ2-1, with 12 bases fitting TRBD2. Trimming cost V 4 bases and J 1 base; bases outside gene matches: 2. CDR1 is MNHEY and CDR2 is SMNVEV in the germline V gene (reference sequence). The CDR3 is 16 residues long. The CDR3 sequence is CASSSGLAGSYNEQFF. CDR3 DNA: TGTGCCAGCAGTTCCGGACTAGCGGGGTCCTACAATGAGCAGTTCTTC.

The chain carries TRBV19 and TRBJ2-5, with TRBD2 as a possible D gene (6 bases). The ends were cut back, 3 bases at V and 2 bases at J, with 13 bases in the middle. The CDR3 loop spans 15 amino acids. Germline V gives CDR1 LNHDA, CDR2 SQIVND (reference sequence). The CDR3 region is CASSISRSGQETQYF. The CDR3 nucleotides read TGTGCCAGTAGTATTTCCCGTAGCGGACAAGAGACCCAGTACTTC.